This T cell receptor (beta chain) was sequenced in a study of breast tumors, draining lymph nodes, adjacent tissues. Findings of the study overall: Data only fit, rather than demonstrated, lymph node origin of most tumor T cells.

This clonotype was counted ten times or more. Its antigen is undetermined. TCRdb ran MiXCR on the multiplex PCR reads and lists one entry per CDR3 protein. The sample has 150,000 to 250,000 distinct CDR3 sequences; around 29% are singletons. Germline CDR1 reads SGDLS; CDR2 reads YYNGEE. Trimming removed 10 bases at V and 0 bases at J, with 10 bases between. The CDR3 has 13 residues. Samples came from axillary lymph nodes draining the breast cancer. The V call is TRBV9, the J call TRBJ2-2, with D possibly matching TRBD1 (6 bases). The receptor was isolated from a female donor with breast cancer. Some clones in this sample may be carry-over from other donors' samples. The specimen sequenced was axillary lymph node tissue. CDR3 sequence (DNA): TGTGCCTCCGGGACATCGAACACCGGGGAGCTGTTTTTT. This translates into CASGTSNTGELFF.